A single sample is the source of the 6 T cell receptor beta chains below, sequenced in a study of T cell responses to AZD1222 COVID-19 vaccine. Repertoires were generated with immunoSEQ multiplex PCR, while TCRdb's copy carries only in-frame clones and drops some. The table lists about 120,000 clones, around nine tenths of them singletons. This specimen was peripheral blood, taken 28 days after the second AZD1222 dose. These receptors were obtained from an adult who received the AZD1222 COVID-19 vaccine.

The genes are TRBV11-1 and TRBJ2-1, with 10 bases fitting TRBD2. The junction had 1 base not matched to a gene; V was cut back by 2 bases and J by 6 bases. The V gene's germline CDR1 is SGHAT and CDR2 FQDESV (reference sequence). The CDR3 loop spans 14 amino acids. For the CDR3, the DNA is TGTGCCAGCAGCTTATCTAGCGGGAGCAATGAGCAGTTCTTC. It yields the protein CASSLSSGSNEQFF.

This clone was seen only once. The genes are TRBV7-9 and TRBJ2-7; TRBD2 aligns across 13 bases. V lost 2 bases, J lost 0 bases, and 1 base stayed unmatched. Germline CDR1 reads SEHNR; CDR2 reads FQNEAQ (reference sequence). CDR3 length equals 16 residues. The CDR3 loop reads CASSLRTSGSSYEQYF. CDR3 sequence (DNA): TGTGCCAGCAGCTTAAGGACTAGCGGGAGCTCCTACGAGCAGTACTTC.

This chain uses TRBV5-1 with TRBJ2-5; D not certain. Germline V gene data show CDR1 as SGHRS and CDR2 as YFSETQ. There are 16 residues in the CDR3. V was cut by 2 bases and J by 5 bases, with 19 bases left in between. This chain's CDR3 is CASSLDGLGPRETQYF. CDR3 bases: TGCGCCAGCAGCTTAGACGGGTTGGGCCCCAGGGAGACCCAGTACTTC.

The V and J genes are TRBV7-3 and TRBJ2-3; D perhaps matches TRBD2 (6 bases). Germline loops: CDR1 SGHTA, CDR2 FQGTGA. CDR3 length equals 15 residues. Between the trimmed V and J ends, which lost 3 bases and 2 bases, there was a span of 12 bases. CDR3 residues: CASSFVASDTDTQYF. The CDR3 DNA reads as TGTGCCAGCAGCTTTGTGGCTAGCGACACAGATACGCAGTATTTT.

The chain uses TRBV15 and TRBJ1-1; possible D gene TRBD1, 5 bases. The V and J ends lost 4 bases and 0 bases respectively, with 12 bases between them. The CDR3 loop spans 15 amino acids. From germline, CDR1 is LNHNV and CDR2 YYDKDF (reference sequence). The CDR3, as DNA: TGTGCCACCAGCACATTAAACAGGTTGAACACTGAAGCTTTCTTT. This translates into CATSTLNRLNTEAFF.

J is TRBJ1-6 and V is TRBV19, with 7 positions matching TRBD1. The germline CDR1 and CDR2 sequences are LNHDA and SQIVND (reference sequence). This CDR3 comprises 15 residues. The J segment lost 4 bases and the V segment lost 6 bases, leaving 6 bases of the junction unmatched. The CDR3 coding sequence is TGTGCCAGTAGAGAGGTACAGGGGTATAATTCACCCCTCCACTTT. It specifies CASREVQGYNSPLHF.